The 31 T cell receptor beta chains below were found in one sample sequenced in a study of blood T cell repertoires in COVID-19. Assay used: immunoSEQ multiplex PCR; TCRdb lists only in-frame clones, some missing. The sample includes about 49,000 clones, 84% of them seen just once. The sequenced sample was peripheral blood. These receptors all stem from a man aged 45-60 years with acute or convalescent COVID-19.

The rearrangement joins TRBV7-8 to TRBJ2-3; 15 bases align to TRBD2. This CDR3 is built from 21 residues. The ends lost 0 bases at V and 3 bases at J; junction bases unmatched: 13. CDR1 is SGHVS, CDR2 FQNEAQ, per germline. CDR3 sequence reads: CASSLAPGLAGGKGKTDTQYF. The CDR3 DNA reads as TGTGCCAGCAGCTTAGCTCCGGGACTAGCGGGGGGAAAGGGGAAGACAGATACGCAGTATTTT.

This chain uses TRBV7-9 with TRBJ1-1, with D perhaps TRBD1 (6 bases). This CDR3 has 16 amino acids. Germline CDR1 is SEHNR and CDR2 is FQNEAQ (reference sequence). Trimming took 5 bases from V and 1 from J, leaving 17 bases between them. The CDR3 region is CASSPYFRDKNTEAFF. The CDR3 region has the DNA TGTGCCAGCAGCCCCTATTTCCGGGACAAGAACACTGAAGCTTTCTTT.

V usage is TRBV19 and J usage is TRBJ1-1; 8 bases are a match to TRBD1. In germline, CDR1 is LNHDA, CDR2 SQIVND (reference sequence). Germline trimming cut 8 bases from V and 0 bases from J; bases unmatched to any gene: 8. The CDR3 is made up of 15 amino acids. The CDR3 nucleotides read TGTGCCAGTGTTCAGGGGGCCACTATGAACACTGAAGCTTTCTTT. This sequence encodes CASVQGATMNTEAFF.

The CDR3 here is CASSVGQRESNEQFF. The CDR3 coding sequence is TGTGCCAGCAGCGTAGGGCAGCGGGAGAGTAATGAGCAGTTCTTC. The V call is TRBV9, the J call TRBJ2-1; 8 nucleotides line up with TRBD2. The length of the CDR3 is 15 residues. The junction had 6 bases not matched to a gene; V was cut back by 0 bases and J by 7 bases. Germline V lookup: CDR1 SGDLS, CDR2 YYNGEE.

For the CDR3, the DNA is TGCGCCAGCAGCGACCCCCTAGCGGGCCCCACAGATACGCAGTATTTT. Protein product: CASSDPLAGPTDTQYF. The chain recombines TRBV4-3 with TRBJ2-3; 8 positions match TRBD2. With 5 bases clipped from V and 2 bases from J, the junction kept 9 bases outside the gene matches. Germline V gives CDR1 LGHNA, CDR2 YSLEER. This CDR3 contains 16 residues.

The chain recombines TRBV7-2 with TRBJ2-1; TRBD1 is a possible D gene (5 bases). This CDR3 spans 19 amino acids. V lost 1 base, J lost 1 base, and 20 bases lay in between. From germline, CDR1 is SGHTA and CDR2 FQGNSA. Here the CDR3 DNA reads TGTGCCAGCAGCTTAGACAGGCAAGGGGCGTTAAGGTCCTACAATGAGCAGTTCTTC. It translates to CASSLDRQGALRSYNEQFF. Full variable domain (missing parts from reference TRBV7-2 and TRBJ2-1): GAGVSQSPSNKVTEKGKDVELRCDPISGHTALYWYRQSLGQGLEFLIYFQGNSAPDKSGLPSDRFSAERTGGSVSTLTIQRTQQEDSAVYLCASSLDRQGALRSYNEQFFGPGTRLTVL.

V is TRBV3-1 (or the pseudogene TRBV3-2) and J is TRBJ2-6, with D uncertain. Germline loops: CDR1 LGHDT, CDR2 YNNKEL (reference sequence). This CDR3 has 14 amino acids. V lost 3 bases and J 0 bases, leaving 3 bases between the germline ends. The CDR3 spells CASSHNSGANVLTF. CDR3 sequence (DNA): TGTGCCAGCAGCCACAACTCTGGGGCCAACGTCCTGACTTTC.

The rearrangement joins TRBV4-1 to TRBJ1-1, with a possible D match to TRBD1 (5 bases). The CDR3 has 13 residues. Germline V lookup: CDR1 MGHRA, CDR2 YSYEKL. The V gene lost 6 bases and the J gene lost 1 base, with 9 bases spanning the gap. The CDR3 region has the DNA TGCGCCAGCAGTCAAACAGGGAACACTGAAGCTTTCTTT. It encodes CASSQTGNTEAFF.

This rearrangement joins TRBV28 to TRBJ1-2; 10 positions match TRBD1. The CDR3 has 16 residues. The germline CDR1 and CDR2 sequences are MDHEN and SYDVKM. The V and J ends lost 6 bases and 5 bases, in that order; junction bases with no gene match: 12. The CDR3 DNA follows: TGTGCCAGCAGCCTCCGGGGACAGGGGTGGCGATATGGCTACACCTTC. This gives the protein CASSLRGQGWRYGYTF.

The J gene is TRBJ2-2, the V gene TRBV10-2, with TRBD2 matching 9 bases. CDR1 and CDR2 (germline): WSHSY, SAAADI. This CDR3 region has 13 residues. J was trimmed by 5 bases and V by 8 bases; bases with no gene match: 3. Here the CDR3 DNA reads TGCGCCAGCCGGCTAGCGGGGACCGGGGAGCTGTTTTTT. Translating it yields CASRLAGTGELFF.

The CDR3 is CASSQRTTNTGELFF. The CDR3 DNA reads as TGTGCCAGCAGCCAAAGGACAACGAACACCGGGGAGCTGTTTTTT. The chain joins TRBV5-6 to TRBJ2-2; D might be TRBD1 (5 bases). V lost 4 bases, J lost 0 bases, and 10 bases lay in between. This CDR3 has 15 amino acids. Germline V CDR1 and CDR2: SGHDT, YYEEEE.

CDR3: CASSLEIGEGETQYF. The CDR3 DNA follows: TGTGCCAGCAGCTTAGAAATAGGGGAGGGAGAGACCCAGTACTTC. The V gene is TRBV11-2, the J gene TRBJ2-5; 7 nucleotides agree with TRBD2. The junction had 5 bases not matched to a gene; V was cut back by 0 bases and J by 4 bases. Per germline, CDR1 SGHAT and CDR2 FQNNGV. The CDR3 is made up of 15 amino acids.

The sample holds one count of this clone. This rearrangement joins TRBV4-1 to TRBJ1-4; a weak D match, TRBD1 (6 bases). The V gene lost 3 bases and the J gene lost 2 bases, with 10 bases spanning the gap. This CDR3 spans 15 amino acids. Germline CDR1 MGHRA, CDR2 YSYEKL. Here the CDR3 DNA reads TGCGCCAGCAGCCATACAGGGACCACTAATGAAAAACTGTTTTTT. This gives the protein CASSHTGTTNEKLFF.

The V gene is TRBV30, the J gene TRBJ1-2, with 8 bases aligning to TRBD1. V dropped 5 bases and J dropped 6; count of bases not matched to a gene: 5. The CDR3 extends over 12 amino acids. Germline loops: CDR1 GTSNPN, CDR2 SVGIG (reference sequence). In DNA, the CDR3 is TGTGCCTGGGGAGACAGGGGAGATGGCTACACCTTC. It is translated as CAWGDRGDGYTF.

The J gene is TRBJ1-5, the V gene TRBV7-8; 8 bases match TRBD1. Germline V gene lookup returns CDR1 SGHVS and CDR2 FQNEAQ. The CDR3 is made up of 17 amino acids. Unmatched junction bases numbered 8, after V lost 4 bases and J lost 0 bases. CDR3 coding DNA: TGTGCCAGCAGCTCCCGGACAGGGTTCGGTAGCAATCAGCCCCAGCATTTT. Its translation is CASSSRTGFGSNQPQHF.

The chain recombines TRBV7-9 with TRBJ2-5; 10 bases match TRBD1. V lost 1 base and J lost 3; bases outside the gene matches: 11. Germline V lookup: CDR1 SEHNR, CDR2 FQNEAQ (reference sequence). This CDR3 is built from 18 residues. The CDR3 loop is CASSLDGTGVVQKETQYF. In DNA form, the CDR3 reads TGTGCCAGCAGCTTAGACGGGACAGGGGTGGTCCAAAAAGAGACCCAGTACTTC.

The genes are TRBV19 and TRBJ1-5; D gene ambiguous. The CDR3 is made up of 12 amino acids. V was cut by 1 base and J by 7 bases, with 5 bases left in between. Germline-derived CDR1 and CDR2 are LNHDA and SQIVND (reference sequence). CDR3 loop: CASSIGVQPQHF. The CDR3 DNA reads as TGTGCCAGTAGTATAGGAGTCCAGCCCCAGCATTTT.

The CDR3: CASSQDRGRTDTQYF. For the CDR3, the DNA is TGTGCCAGCAGTCAGGACAGGGGGCGGACAGATACGCAGTATTTT. The V and J genes are TRBV2 and TRBJ2-3; TRBD1 matches at 11 bases. The CDR3 is 15 amino acids. CDR1 and CDR2 from the germline V gene are SNHLY and FYNNEI. J was trimmed by 3 bases and V by 5 bases; bases with no gene match: 4.

Only one count was recorded for this clone. CDR3 in amino acids: CASSGLTDTQYF. As DNA, the CDR3 is TGTGCCAGCAGCGGACTCACAGATACGCAGTATTTT. V and J are TRBV9 and TRBJ2-3; no clear D. The germline V and J ends were trimmed by 3 bases and 2 bases, with 4 bases remaining between them. Germline CDR1 and CDR2: SGDLS and YYNGEE. CDR3 length: 12 residues.

This sequence joins TRBV6-2 or TRBV6-3 and TRBJ2-7; D gene ambiguous. V was shortened by 2 bases and J by 0 bases, with 11 bases between the two germline ends. CDR1 is MNHEY, CDR2 SVGEGT, per germline. This CDR3 spans 15 amino acids. This chain's CDR3 is CASSYGFRVSYEQYF. The CDR3 coding sequence is TGTGCCAGCAGTTACGGGTTCCGGGTCTCCTACGAGCAGTACTTC.

The chain links TRBV5-4 to TRBJ2-7; D unresolved. CDR1 and CDR2 from the germline V gene are SGHNT and YYREEE (reference sequence). CDR3 size: 13 residues. Trimming took 0 bases from V and 0 from J, leaving 4 bases between them. CDR3 in DNA: TGTGCCAGCAGCTTGGACACCTCCTACGAGCAGTACTTC. Protein sequence: CASSLDTSYEQYF.

The rearrangement joins TRBV6-5 to TRBJ1-5, with D uncertain. Germline CDR1 MNHEY, CDR2 SVGAGI. Trimming cost V 2 bases and J 3 bases, with 11 bases left between them. CDR3 length equals 15 residues. Written as DNA, the CDR3 is TGTGCCAGCAGTTACAATTACGGGGACAATCAGCCCCAGCATTTT. The encoded protein is CASSYNYGDNQPQHF.

V and J are TRBV5-6 and TRBJ2-2, with 7 positions matching TRBD2. The CDR3 has 18 amino acids. Per the germline V gene, CDR1 is SGHDT and CDR2 is YYEEEE. J was trimmed by 5 bases and V by 3 bases; bases with no gene match: 16. DNA for the CDR3: TGTGCCAGCAGCTCCTCGTCGGGGGGAAGGAGGTGGACCGGGGAGCTGTTTTTT. Translated: CASSSSSGGRRWTGELFF.

V gene TRBV6-5 combines with J gene TRBJ1-2; D perhaps matches TRBD1 (5 bases). Germline CDR1 and CDR2: MNHEY and SVGAGI. V was cut by 3 bases and J by 4 bases, with 15 bases left in between. The CDR3 is 15 residues long. The CDR3 DNA reads TGTGCCAGCAGTTATCTCGGGGGGAGACCCTATGGCTACACCTTC. Amino acids: CASSYLGGRPYGYTF.

This chain uses TRBV6-6 with TRBJ1-5, with 8 nucleotides matching TRBD1. Germline V gene data show CDR1 as MNHNY and CDR2 as SVGAGI (reference sequence). The CDR3 consists of 15 residues. With V trimmed by 3 bases and J by 6 bases, 7 bases remained unmatched. The CDR3 DNA sequence: TGTGCCAGCAGTTATCCAGGGGGCGCGGGTCAGCCCCAGCATTTT. This gives the protein CASSYPGGAGQPQHF.

This chain links TRBV4-2 with TRBJ1-3, with D possibly being TRBD1 (5 bases). The CDR3 runs 17 residues. Germline values: CDR1 LGHNA, CDR2 YNFKEQ. The V end lost 0 bases, the J end lost 11 bases, and 23 bases lay between the germline ends. CDR3 coding DNA: TGTGCCAGCAGCCAAGATGTAGTGATAGGGACTGCCATGTCCATATATTTT. This translates into CASSQDVVIGTAMSIYF.

The V and J genes are TRBV15 and TRBJ2-3; 7 bases align to TRBD2. The germline gives CDR1 LNHNV, CDR2 YYDKDF (reference sequence). Trimming at V came to 5 bases and at J to 2 bases, leaving 10 bases not matched to a gene. This CDR3 is built from 16 residues. The CDR3 bases are TGTGCCACCAGCGGAACCCGAGCGGGACTCACAGATACGCAGTATTTT. Protein product: CATSGTRAGLTDTQYF.

V and J are TRBV7-2 and TRBJ2-1, with D perhaps matching TRBD1 (5 bases). Germline CDR1 and CDR2: SGHTA and FQGNSA. The CDR3 sequence is 13 residues long. V lost 1 base and J 6 bases, leaving 7 bases between the germline ends. CDR3 loop: CASSLGGGNEQFF. In DNA form, the CDR3 reads TGTGCCAGCAGCTTAGGGGGCGGCAATGAGCAGTTCTTC.

The chain recombines TRBV2 with TRBJ2-1; TRBD2 aligns across 13 bases. From germline, CDR1 is SNHLY and CDR2 FYNNEI. This CDR3 spans 14 amino acids. After removal of 7 bases from V and 10 bases from J, the junction contained 7 bases not matched to a gene. Written as DNA, the CDR3 is TGTGCCAGCATCAGGACTAGCGGGAGTTGGGAGCAGTTCTTC. Amino acids: CASIRTSGSWEQFF. The whole variable domain, filled in from reference TRBV2 and TRBJ2-1, reads EPEVTQTPSHQVTQMGQEVILRCVPISNHLYFYWYRQILGQKVEFLVSFYNNEISEKSEIFDDQFSVERPDGSNFTLKIRSTKLEDSAMYFCASIRTSGSWEQFFGPGTRLTVL.

V gene TRBV27 combines with J gene TRBJ1-5; D is possibly TRBD1 (6 bases). Trimming cost V 5 bases and J 5 bases, with 13 bases left between them. The germline V gene encodes CDR1 MNHEY and CDR2 SMNVEV (reference sequence). The CDR3 sequence is 14 residues long. CDR3 residues: CASSRTEAHQPQHF. In DNA form, the CDR3 reads TGTGCCAGCAGTAGGACAGAAGCTCATCAGCCCCAGCATTTT.

In this sample, this clone turned up a few times. The chain uses TRBV7-2 and TRBJ2-7, with 7 bases fitting TRBD1. The CDR3 is made up of 15 amino acids. The ends lost 5 bases at V and 4 bases at J; junction bases unmatched: 11. Germline loops: CDR1 SGHTA, CDR2 FQGNSA. CDR3 coding DNA: TGTGCCAGCAGCGCCTGGGCAGGGGGAAGGTACGAGCAGTACTTC. As protein: CASSAWAGGRYEQYF. Supplemented by reference TRBV7-2 and TRBJ2-7, the full variable domain reads GAGVSQSPSNKVTEKGKDVELRCDPISGHTALYWYRQSLGQGLEFLIYFQGNSAPDKSGLPSDRFSAERTGGSVSTLTIQRTQQEDSAVYLCASSAWAGGRYEQYFGPGTRLTVT.